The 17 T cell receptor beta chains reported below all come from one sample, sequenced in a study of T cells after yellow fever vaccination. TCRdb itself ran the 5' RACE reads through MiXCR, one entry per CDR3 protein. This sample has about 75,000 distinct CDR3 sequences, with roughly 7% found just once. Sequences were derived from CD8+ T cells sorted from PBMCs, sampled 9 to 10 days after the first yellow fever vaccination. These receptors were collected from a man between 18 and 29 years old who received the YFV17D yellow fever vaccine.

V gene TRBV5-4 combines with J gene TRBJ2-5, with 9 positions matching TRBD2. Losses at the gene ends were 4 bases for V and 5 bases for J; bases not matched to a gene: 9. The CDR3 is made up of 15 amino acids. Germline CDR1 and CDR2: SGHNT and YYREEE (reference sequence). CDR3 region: CASSPAGGALETQYF. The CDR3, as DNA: TGTGCCAGCAGCCCCGCGGGGGGGGCCTTGGAGACCCAGTACTTC.

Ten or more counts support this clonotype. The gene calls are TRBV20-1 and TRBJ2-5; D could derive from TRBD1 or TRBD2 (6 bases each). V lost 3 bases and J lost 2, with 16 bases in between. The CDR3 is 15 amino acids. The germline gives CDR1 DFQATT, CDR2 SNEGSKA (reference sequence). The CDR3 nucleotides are TGCAGTGCTAGGGGTCTGGGGGGCGGGCAAGAGACCCAGTACTTC. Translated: CSARGLGGGQETQYF.

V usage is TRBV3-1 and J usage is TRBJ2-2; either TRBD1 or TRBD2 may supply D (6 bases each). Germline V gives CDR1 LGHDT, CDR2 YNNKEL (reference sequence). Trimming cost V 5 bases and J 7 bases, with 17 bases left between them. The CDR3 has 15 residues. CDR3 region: CASSSGWGAFGELFF. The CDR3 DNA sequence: TGTGCCAGCAGCTCTGGATGGGGGGCTTTCGGGGAGCTGTTTTTT. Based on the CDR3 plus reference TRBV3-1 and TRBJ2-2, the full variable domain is DTAVSQTPKYLVTQMGNDKSIKCEQNLGHDTMYWYKQDSKKFLKIMFSYNNKELIINETVPNRFSPKSPDKAHLNLHINSLELGDSAVYFCASSSGWGAFGELFFGEGSRLTVL.

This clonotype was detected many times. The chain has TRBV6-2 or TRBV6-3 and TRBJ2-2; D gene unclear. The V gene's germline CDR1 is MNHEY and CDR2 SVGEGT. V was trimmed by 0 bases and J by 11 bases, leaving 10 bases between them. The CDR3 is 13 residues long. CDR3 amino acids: CASSYSIFFELFF. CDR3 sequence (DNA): TGTGCCAGCAGTTACTCGATCTTCTTTGAGCTGTTTTTT.

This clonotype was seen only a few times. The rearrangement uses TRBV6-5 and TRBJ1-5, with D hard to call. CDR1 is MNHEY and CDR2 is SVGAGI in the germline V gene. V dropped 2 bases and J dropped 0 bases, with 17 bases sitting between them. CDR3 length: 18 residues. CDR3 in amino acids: CASSYRSAGDYSNQPQHF. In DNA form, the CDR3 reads TGTGCCAGCAGTTACAGGTCGGCAGGAGATTATAGCAATCAGCCCCAGCATTTT.

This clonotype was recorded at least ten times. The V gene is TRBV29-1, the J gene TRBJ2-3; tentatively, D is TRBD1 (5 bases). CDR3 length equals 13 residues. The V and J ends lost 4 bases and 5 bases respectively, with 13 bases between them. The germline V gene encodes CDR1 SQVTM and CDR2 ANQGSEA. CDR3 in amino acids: CSVGAQGLDTQYF. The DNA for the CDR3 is TGCAGCGTTGGTGCGCAGGGCCTAGATACGCAGTATTTT.

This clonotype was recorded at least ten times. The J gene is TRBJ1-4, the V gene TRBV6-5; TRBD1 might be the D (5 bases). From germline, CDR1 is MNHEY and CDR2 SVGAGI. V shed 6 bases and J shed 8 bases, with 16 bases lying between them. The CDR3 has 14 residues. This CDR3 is CASRGGEEWEKLFF. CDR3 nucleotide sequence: TGTGCCAGCAGAGGAGGGGAGGAGTGGGAAAAACTGTTTTTT.

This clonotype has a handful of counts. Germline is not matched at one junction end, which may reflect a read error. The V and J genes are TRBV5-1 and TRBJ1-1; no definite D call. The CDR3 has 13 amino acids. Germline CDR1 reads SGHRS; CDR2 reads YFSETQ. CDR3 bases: TGCGCCAGCGGCTTGGGATCGAACACTGAAGCTTTCTTT. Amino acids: CASGLGSNTEAFF.

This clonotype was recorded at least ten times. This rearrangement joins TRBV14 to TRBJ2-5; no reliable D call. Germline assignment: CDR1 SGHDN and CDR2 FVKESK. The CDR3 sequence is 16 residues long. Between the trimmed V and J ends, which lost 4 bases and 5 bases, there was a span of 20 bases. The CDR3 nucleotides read TGTGCCAGCAGCCTTCAATCGGCGGCTAGACGGGAGACCCAGTACTTC. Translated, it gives CASSLQSAARRETQYF. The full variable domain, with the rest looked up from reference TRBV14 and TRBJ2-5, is EAGVTQFPSHSVIEKGQTVTLRCDPISGHDNLYWYRRVMGKEIKFLLHFVKESKQDESGMPNNRFLAERTGGTYSTLKVQPAELEDSGVYFCASSLQSAARRETQYFGPGTRLLVL.

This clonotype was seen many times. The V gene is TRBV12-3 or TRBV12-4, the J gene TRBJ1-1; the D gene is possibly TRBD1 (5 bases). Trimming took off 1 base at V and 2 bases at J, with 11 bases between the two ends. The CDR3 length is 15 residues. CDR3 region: CASSLVGTGNTEAFF. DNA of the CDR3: TGTGCCAGCAGTTTAGTGGGCACAGGTAACACTGAAGCTTTCTTT.

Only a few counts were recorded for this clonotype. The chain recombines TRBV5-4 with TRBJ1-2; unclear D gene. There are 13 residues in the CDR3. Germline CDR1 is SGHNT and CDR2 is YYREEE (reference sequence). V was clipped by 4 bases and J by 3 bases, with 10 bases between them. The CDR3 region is CASSRNRYYGYTF. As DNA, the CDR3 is TGTGCCAGCAGCCGAAACAGATACTATGGCTACACCTTC.

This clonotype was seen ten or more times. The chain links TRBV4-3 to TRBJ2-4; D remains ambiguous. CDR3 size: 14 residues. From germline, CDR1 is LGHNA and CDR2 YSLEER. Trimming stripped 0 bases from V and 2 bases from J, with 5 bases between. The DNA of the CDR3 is TGCGCCAGCAGCCAAGACTCCACCAAAAACATTCAGTACTTC. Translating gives CASSQDSTKNIQYF.

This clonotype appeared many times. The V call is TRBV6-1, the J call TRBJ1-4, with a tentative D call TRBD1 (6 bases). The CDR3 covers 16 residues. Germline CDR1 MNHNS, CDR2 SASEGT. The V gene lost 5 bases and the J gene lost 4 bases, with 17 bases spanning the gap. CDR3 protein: CASSPYGGGFNEKLFF. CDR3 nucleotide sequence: TGTGCCAGCAGTCCGTACGGTGGGGGCTTTAATGAAAAACTGTTTTTT.

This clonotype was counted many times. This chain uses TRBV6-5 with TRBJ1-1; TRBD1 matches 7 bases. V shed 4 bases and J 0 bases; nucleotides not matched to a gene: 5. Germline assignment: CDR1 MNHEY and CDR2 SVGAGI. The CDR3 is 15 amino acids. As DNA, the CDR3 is TGTGCCAGCAGTTCCCAGGGGGTCCTGAACACTGAAGCTTTCTTT. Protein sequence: CASSSQGVLNTEAFF.

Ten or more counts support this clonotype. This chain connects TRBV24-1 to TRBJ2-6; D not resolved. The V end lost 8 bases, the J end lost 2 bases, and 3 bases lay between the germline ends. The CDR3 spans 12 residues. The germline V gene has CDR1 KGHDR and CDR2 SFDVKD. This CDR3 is CATMAGANVLTF. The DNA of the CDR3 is TGTGCCACCATGGCTGGGGCCAACGTCCTGACTTTC.

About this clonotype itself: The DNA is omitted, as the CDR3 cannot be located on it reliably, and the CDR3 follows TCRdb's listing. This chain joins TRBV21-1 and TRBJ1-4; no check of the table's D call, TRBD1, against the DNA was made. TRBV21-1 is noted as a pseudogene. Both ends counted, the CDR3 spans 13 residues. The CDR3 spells CAGRGVLMKNCFF.

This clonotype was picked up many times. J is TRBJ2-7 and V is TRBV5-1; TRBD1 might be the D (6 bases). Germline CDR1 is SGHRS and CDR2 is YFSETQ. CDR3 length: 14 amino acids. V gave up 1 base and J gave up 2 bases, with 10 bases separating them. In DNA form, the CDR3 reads TGCGCCAGCAGCTTGACAGGGATAACCTACGAGCAGTACGTC. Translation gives CASSLTGITYEQYV.